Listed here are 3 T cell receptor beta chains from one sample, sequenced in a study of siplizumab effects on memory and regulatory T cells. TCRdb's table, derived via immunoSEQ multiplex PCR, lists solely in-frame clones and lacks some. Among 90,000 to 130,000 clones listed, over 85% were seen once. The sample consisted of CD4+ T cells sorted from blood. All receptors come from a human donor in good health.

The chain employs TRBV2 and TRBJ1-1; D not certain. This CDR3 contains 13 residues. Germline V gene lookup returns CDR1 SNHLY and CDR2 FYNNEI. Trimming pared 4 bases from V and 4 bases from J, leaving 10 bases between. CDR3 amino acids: CASSVLAATEAFF. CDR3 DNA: TGTGCCAGCAGTGTTCTGGCCGCCACTGAAGCTTTCTTT.

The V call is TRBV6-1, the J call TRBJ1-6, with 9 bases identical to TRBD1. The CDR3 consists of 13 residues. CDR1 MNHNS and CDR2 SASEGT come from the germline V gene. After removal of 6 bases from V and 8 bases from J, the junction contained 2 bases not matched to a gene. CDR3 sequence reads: CASSRDRDSPLHF. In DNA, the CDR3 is TGTGCCAGCAGCCGGGACAGGGATTCACCCCTCCACTTT.

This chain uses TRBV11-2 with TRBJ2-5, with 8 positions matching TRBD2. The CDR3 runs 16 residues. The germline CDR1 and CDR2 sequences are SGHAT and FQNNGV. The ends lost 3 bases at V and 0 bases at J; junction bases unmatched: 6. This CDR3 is CASSLTGTRNQETQYF. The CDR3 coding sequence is TGTGCCAGCAGCTTGACCGGGACTAGGAACCAAGAGACCCAGTACTTC.